This entry lists 2 T cell receptor beta chains sequenced from one sample in a study of blood T cell repertoires in COVID-19. Profiling relied on immunoSEQ multiplex PCR, and the TCRdb table lists in-frame clones only, not all of them. The table lists about 110,000 clones, roughly four fifths of them singletons. Sequencing was carried out using peripheral blood. The receptor source for this set is a woman in her sixties with acute or convalescent COVID-19.

The J gene is TRBJ1-3, the V gene TRBV6-5, with 7 bases matching TRBD1. V lost 4 bases, J lost 4 bases, and 4 bases stayed unmatched. Germline CDR1 is MNHEY and CDR2 is SVGAGI. The CDR3 is 14 amino acids. The CDR3 region has the DNA TGTGCCAGCAGTTCAGGGGGAACGGGAAACACCATATATTTT. The encoded protein is CASSSGGTGNTIYF.

The count of this clone is one. The J gene is TRBJ1-4, the V gene TRBV3-1 (or the pseudogene TRBV3-2); TRBD1 is a possible D gene (5 bases). CDR3 size: 13 residues. Per germline, CDR1 LGHDT and CDR2 YNNKEL (reference sequence). V lost 3 bases to trimming and J lost 7 bases, with 9 bases between them. The CDR3 sequence: CASSHRGSEKLFF. The CDR3, as DNA: TGTGCCAGCAGCCATCGGGGGAGTGAAAAACTGTTTTTT.